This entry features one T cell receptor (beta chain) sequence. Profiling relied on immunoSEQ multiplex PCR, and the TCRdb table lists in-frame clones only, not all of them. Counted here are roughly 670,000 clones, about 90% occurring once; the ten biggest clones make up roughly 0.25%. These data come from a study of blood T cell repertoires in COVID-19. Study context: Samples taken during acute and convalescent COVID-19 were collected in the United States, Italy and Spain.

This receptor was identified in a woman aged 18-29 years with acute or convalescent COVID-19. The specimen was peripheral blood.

The CDR3 bases are TGTGCCACCAGTGATTCCGGGGTCGGTACCTACGAGCAGTACTTC. Its translation is CATSDSGVGTYEQYF. This rearrangement joins TRBV24-1 to TRBJ2-7; tentative D call: TRBD2 (5 bases). The CDR3 sequence is 15 residues long. Germline V gene sequence: CDR1 KGHDR, CDR2 SFDVKD. Trimming took 2 bases from V and 2 from J, leaving 12 bases between them.